The 11 T cell receptor beta chains presented below share a single source sample, sequenced in a study of regulatory T cells in long-lasting Graves disease. Time point of the sample: newly diagnosed GD, antithyroid drugs for less than 3 months. PBMC-extracted RNA yielded the TCR library. CDR3-region Arm-PCR and iRepertoire HTBI primers produced the TCR beta libraries. In TCRdb, the multiplex PCR reads were re-called with MiXCR into one record per CDR3 protein. The profile shows over 200,000 distinct CDR3 sequences, around 18% of them singletons. A further study also used this sample, focusing on T cells in Graves' hyperthyroidism and ophthalmopathy.

Sequencing used peripheral blood mononuclear cells (PBMCs), obtained at new diagnosis, from a patient treated with antithyroid drugs. The receptor set was obtained from a woman younger than 45 with Graves disease.

On this clonotype itself: At one of its ends the junction is not consistent with the germline gene, which may arise from a read error. This chain uses TRBV20-1 with TRBJ2-7; TRBD2 is a possible D gene (6 bases). Per germline, CDR1 DFQATT and CDR2 SNEGSKA (reference sequence). This CDR3 comprises 15 residues. As DNA, the CDR3 is TGCAGTGCGAGAGCGGCTGGCGGGGCACCCTACGAGCAGTACTTC. This codes for CSARAAGGAPYEQYF.

As regards this clonotype: A far larger clone is one base from this, pointing to a likely read error. This CDR3 reads CASSSKPEQFF. CDR3 DNA: TGTGCCAGCAGCTCAAAGCCCGAGCAGTTCTTC. The chain combines TRBV11-2 with TRBJ2-1, with D uncertain. The CDR3 is 11 residues long. Per germline, CDR1 SGHAT and CDR2 FQNNGV. V lost 4 bases and J 10 bases, leaving 8 bases between the germline ends.

This clonotype was observed a handful of times. The chain carries TRBV11-2 and TRBJ2-7; tentatively, D is TRBD1 (6 bases). The CDR3 sequence is 15 residues long. Trimming cost V 5 bases and J 1 base, with 15 bases left between them. Germline V gives CDR1 SGHAT, CDR2 FQNNGV. The CDR3 spells CASSVPGALSYEQYF. Here the CDR3 DNA reads TGTGCCAGCAGCGTACCAGGGGCACTGTCCTACGAGCAGTACTTC.

The rearrangement links TRBV7-8 to TRBJ2-5, with unresolved D. The length of the CDR3 is 14 residues. V lost 4 bases and J 0 bases, leaving 9 bases between the germline ends. CDR1 is SGHVS and CDR2 is FQNEAQ in the germline V gene. The CDR3 bases are TGTGCCAGCAGCTGGGATATGTACCAAGAGACCCAGTACTTC. It translates to CASSWDMYQETQYF. The whole variable domain, filled in from reference TRBV7-8 and TRBJ2-5, reads GAGVSQSPRYKVAKRGQDVALRCDPISGHVSLFWYQQALGQGPEFLTYFQNEAQLDKSGLPSDRFFAERPEGSVSTLKIQRTQQEDSAVYLCASSWDMYQETQYFGPGTRLLVL.

At least ten counts were recorded for this clonotype. The rearrangement links TRBV27 to TRBJ1-1, with 9 bases fitting TRBD1. Trimming removed 4 bases from V and 1 base from J; junction bases left unmatched: 1. Germline V lookup: CDR1 MNHEY, CDR2 SMNVEV (reference sequence). There are 14 residues in the CDR3. The CDR3 sequence is CASSWTGANTEAFF. The CDR3 DNA follows: TGTGCCAGCAGTTGGACAGGGGCGAACACTGAAGCTTTCTTT.

This clonotype was observed a few times. A much more abundant neighbour one base away suggests this may be a read error. V is TRBV3-1 and J is TRBJ2-5; 7 bases fit TRBD1. The CDR3 length is 12 residues. The V gene's germline CDR1 is LGHDT and CDR2 YNNKEL (reference sequence). The CDR3 sequence is CASRGGGETRYF. The CDR3 region has the DNA TGTGCCAGCAGAGGGGGCGGCGAGACCCGGTACTTC.

This clonotype was picked up many times. The chain links TRBV6-2 or TRBV6-3 to TRBJ1-5, with no clear D. Trimming pared 4 bases from V and 5 bases from J, leaving 15 bases between. This CDR3 is built from 15 residues. CDR1 MNHEY and CDR2 SVGEGT come from the germline V gene. CDR3 bases: TGTGCCAGCAGTTGGATAGACGTGTACGATCAGCCCCAGCATTTT. Protein: CASSWIDVYDQPQHF.

This clonotype showed up many times. CDR3 residues: CASSLLGQGYYEQYF. The CDR3 DNA is TGTGCCAGCAGCTTACTGGGACAGGGATACTACGAGCAGTACTTC. The chain links TRBV7-2 to TRBJ2-7; the match to TRBD1 covers 9 bases. With 2 bases clipped from V and 3 bases from J, the junction kept 5 bases outside the gene matches. Per the germline V gene, CDR1 is SGHTA and CDR2 is FQGNSA. CDR3 length: 15 residues.

This clonotype occurred many times. The chain uses TRBV20-1 and TRBJ2-3; tentative D call: TRBD1 (6 bases). CDR1 DFQATT and CDR2 SNEGSKA come from the germline V gene (reference sequence). CDR3 length: 13 amino acids. V was pared by 4 bases and J by 2 bases, with 10 bases between. CDR3 bases: TGCAGTGCTAAGGGGGAAAACACAGATACGCAGTATTTT. Amino acid sequence: CSAKGENTDTQYF.

The table lists this clonotype with many counts. This chain links TRBV20-1 with TRBJ1-6; 7 bases fit TRBD1. Germline values: CDR1 DFQATT, CDR2 SNEGSKA (reference sequence). CDR3 size: 15 residues. V was pared by 2 bases and J by 5 bases, with 6 bases of the junction left unmatched. CDR3 DNA: TGCAGTGCTAGACCCCCCAGGGGGAATAATTCACCCCTCCACTTT. It is translated as CSARPPRGNNSPLHF.

This clonotype has just a few counts. The rearrangement joins TRBV7-2 to TRBJ1-5; D might be TRBD1 (5 bases). Per germline, CDR1 SGHTA and CDR2 FQGNSA. V was shortened by 0 bases and J by 3 bases, with 12 bases between the two germline ends. The CDR3 consists of 16 residues. The CDR3 bases are TGTGCCAGCAGCTTAGCGTGGGGGACCCACAATCAGCCCCAGCATTTT. Translation: CASSLAWGTHNQPQHF.